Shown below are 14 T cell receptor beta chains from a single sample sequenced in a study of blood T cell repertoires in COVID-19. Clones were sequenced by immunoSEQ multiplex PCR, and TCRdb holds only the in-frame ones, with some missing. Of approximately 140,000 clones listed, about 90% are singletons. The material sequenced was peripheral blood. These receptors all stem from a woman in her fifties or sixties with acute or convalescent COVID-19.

CDR3 residues: CASTERQEQSYEQYF. DNA for the CDR3: TGTGCCAGCACCGAAAGACAGGAACAGAGCTACGAGCAGTACTTC. The genes are TRBV2 and TRBJ2-7, with D tentatively TRBD1 (6 bases). Germline V gene sequence: CDR1 SNHLY, CDR2 FYNNEI. The germline V and J ends were trimmed by 7 bases and 3 bases, with 19 bases remaining between them. The CDR3 is 15 amino acids.

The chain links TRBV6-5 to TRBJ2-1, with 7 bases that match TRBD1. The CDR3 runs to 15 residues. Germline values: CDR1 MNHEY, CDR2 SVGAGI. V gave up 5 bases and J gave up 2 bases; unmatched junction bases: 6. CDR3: CASSKEQGPYNEQFF. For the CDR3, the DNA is TGTGCCAGCAGTAAGGAACAGGGGCCCTACAATGAGCAGTTCTTC.

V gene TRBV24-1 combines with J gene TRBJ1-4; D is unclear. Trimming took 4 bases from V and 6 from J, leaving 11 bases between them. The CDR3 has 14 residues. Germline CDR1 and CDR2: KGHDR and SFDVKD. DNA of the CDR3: TGTGCCACCAGTGACCCTGGACTGGATGAAAAACTGTTTTTT. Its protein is CATSDPGLDEKLFF.

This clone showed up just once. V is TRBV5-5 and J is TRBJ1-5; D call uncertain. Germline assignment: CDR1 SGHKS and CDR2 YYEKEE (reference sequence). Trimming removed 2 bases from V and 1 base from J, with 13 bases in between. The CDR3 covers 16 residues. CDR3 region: CASSFYPGRSNQPQHF. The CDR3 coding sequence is TGTGCCAGCAGCTTTTATCCGGGGAGAAGCAATCAGCCCCAGCATTTT.

CDR3 nucleotides: TGTGCCAGCAGCCCCTCCAGCACCGGGGAGCTGTTTTTT. This translates into CASSPSSTGELFF. This rearrangement joins TRBV7-2 to TRBJ2-2; D unresolved. Germline V gives CDR1 SGHTA, CDR2 FQGNSA. V was shortened by 5 bases and J by 4 bases, with 8 bases between the two germline ends. CDR3 length: 13 residues.

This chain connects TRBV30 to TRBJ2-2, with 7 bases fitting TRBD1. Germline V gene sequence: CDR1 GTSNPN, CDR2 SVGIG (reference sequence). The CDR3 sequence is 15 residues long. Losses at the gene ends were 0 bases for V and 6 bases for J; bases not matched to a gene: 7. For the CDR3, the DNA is TGTGCCTGGAGTGTACTCGACAGGGAACCCGGGGAGCTGTTTTTT. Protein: CAWSVLDREPGELFF.

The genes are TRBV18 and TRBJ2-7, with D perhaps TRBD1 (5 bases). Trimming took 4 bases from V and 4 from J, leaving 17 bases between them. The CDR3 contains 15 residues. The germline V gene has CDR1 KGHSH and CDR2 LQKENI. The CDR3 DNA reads TGTGCCAGCTCACGTGGGCAGGGAATGGGGTACGAGCAGTACTTC. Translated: CASSRGQGMGYEQYF.

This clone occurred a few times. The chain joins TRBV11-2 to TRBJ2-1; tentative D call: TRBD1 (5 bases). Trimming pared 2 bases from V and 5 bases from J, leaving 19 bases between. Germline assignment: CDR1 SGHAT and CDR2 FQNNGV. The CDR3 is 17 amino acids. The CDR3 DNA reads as TGTGCCAGCAGCTTAATTTTTACAGGACGAGGAGACAATGAGCAGTTCTTC. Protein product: CASSLIFTGRGDNEQFF.

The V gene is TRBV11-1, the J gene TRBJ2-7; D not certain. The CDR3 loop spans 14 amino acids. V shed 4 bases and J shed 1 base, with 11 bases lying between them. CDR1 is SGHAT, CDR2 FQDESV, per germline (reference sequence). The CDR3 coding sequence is TGTGCCAGCAGCTCCCCCCCCGGGTCCTACGAGCAGTACTTC. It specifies CASSSPPGSYEQYF.

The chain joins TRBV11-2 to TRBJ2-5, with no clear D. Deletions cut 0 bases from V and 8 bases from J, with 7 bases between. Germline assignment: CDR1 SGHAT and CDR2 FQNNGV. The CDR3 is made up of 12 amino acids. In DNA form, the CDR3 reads TGTGCCAGCAGCTTAGATAGGAGTACCCAGTACTTC. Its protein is CASSLDRSTQYF.

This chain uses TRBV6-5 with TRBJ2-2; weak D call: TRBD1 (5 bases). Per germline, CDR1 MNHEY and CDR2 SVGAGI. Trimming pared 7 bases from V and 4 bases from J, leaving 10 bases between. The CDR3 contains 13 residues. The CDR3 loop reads CASNPQGTGELFF. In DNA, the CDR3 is TGTGCCAGCAATCCCCAGGGCACCGGGGAGCTGTTTTTT.

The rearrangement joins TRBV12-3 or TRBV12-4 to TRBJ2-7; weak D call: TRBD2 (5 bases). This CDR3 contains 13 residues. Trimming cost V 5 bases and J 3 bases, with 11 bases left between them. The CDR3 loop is CASSRGVDYEQYF. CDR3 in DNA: TGTGCCAGCAGTCGGGGAGTTGACTACGAGCAGTACTTC.

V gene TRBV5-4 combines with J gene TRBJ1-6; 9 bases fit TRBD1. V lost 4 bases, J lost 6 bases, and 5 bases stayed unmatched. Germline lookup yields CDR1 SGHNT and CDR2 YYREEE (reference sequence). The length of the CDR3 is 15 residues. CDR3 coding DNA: TGTGCCAGCAGCACTCACAGGGGGCCTAATTCACCCCTCCACTTT. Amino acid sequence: CASSTHRGPNSPLHF.

CDR3 nucleotides: TGTGCCAGCACTGCGGGACAGTTTGATGGGGCCAACGTCCTGACTTTC. This sequence encodes CASTAGQFDGANVLTF. This chain links TRBV7-8 with TRBJ2-6, with D possibly being TRBD1 (7 bases). The CDR3 covers 16 residues. Germline CDR1 is SGHVS and CDR2 is FQNEAQ. Trimming pared 7 bases from V and 3 bases from J, leaving 16 bases between.